This TCR beta chain comes out of a study of graft-versus-host responses after intestinal transplantation (dated by TCRdb to the early 2020s). Broadly, across the study: Recipients received multivisceral, liver-intestinal, or isolated intestinal transplants. Graft-versus-host and host-versus-graft alloreactive T cell clones were tracked in the graft, circulation and bone marrow after intestinal transplantation using bulk TCR-beta CDR3 sequencing. Every recipient was given anti-thymocyte globulin induction, then maintenance tacrolimus and steroids for about three years. Alloreactive clones were identified by sequencing pre-transplant mixed lymphocyte reaction products and comparing these products with unstimulated pre-transplant donor and recipient T cells. A peak of at least 4% donor T cells among recipient peripheral blood mononuclear cells was the definition used for donor T cell macrochimerism. The cohort enrolled 20 to 30 intestinal transplant recipients, one of whom was a retransplant, and a few patients without pretransplant specimens were excluded. Rather than going through the commercial service, samples from a few later patients were sequenced in-house on an Illumina MiSeq and processed with MiXCR.

The research as a whole found: GvH clones were found in recipient bone marrow, and some of the GvH clones appeared earlier in ileal mucosa or blood, which is consistent with an intestinal mucosal origin. The conclusions were limited by the relatively low number and heterogeneity of the intestinal transplant patients. In patients with donor T cell macrochimerism, the allografts had high GvH to HvG T cell clonal ratios. Early after transplant, declines in HvG clones were associated with peak levels of circulating GvH clones.

A word on this clone: The antigen it recognizes is unknown. No base qualities exist here, and no much larger clone lies one base off it.

Interpreted using the paper, the time point label stands for: cells obtained before transplantation from donor or recipient. CD3+CD4+ and CD3+CD8+ populations were FACS-sorted from unstimulated pre-transplant donor and recipient cells taken from spleen or lymph nodes. Trimmed from V: 5 bases; trimmed from J: 11 bases; junction bases lacking a gene match: 2. Via the germline V gene, CDR1 is SGHAT and CDR2 FQNNGV. The CDR3 sequence holds 11 residues, the cysteine and phenylalanine included. Kept here is only the CDR3 DNA, which spans 33 bases and is read in frame from base 1. Libraries were prepared through the immunoSEQ multiplex PCR assay. For most patients, genomic DNA was isolated using the Qiagen DNeasy Blood and Tissue Kit and was shipped frozen to Adaptive Biotechnologies for TCR sequencing. Adaptive Biotechnologies carried out high-throughput TCR-beta CDR3 sequencing of genomic DNA for most patients. The study's own analysis went as follows. Adaptive's ImmunoSEQ software was the source of the TCR sequencing data for 18 patients, while a few other patients were processed with MiXCR and VDJtools. To correct CD4 versus CD8 sorting errors, sequences present in both subsets at a frequency ratio below 5:1 were removed. CDR3 nucleotide sequences shared between donor and recipient were removed because their origin could not be assigned. To be classed as alloreactive, a clone needed at least 2-fold expansion over unstimulated cells and a minimum CFSE-low frequency of 0.002% (template counts) or 0.001% (read counts). Mappable clones were those detected in sequenced pre-transplant spleen, lymph node, or MLR CFSE-low populations of the donor or recipient. Cumulative frequency of alloreactive clones was calculated as a percentage of all sequences weighted by copy number. The source is immuneACCESS, and TCRdb retained only in-frame sequences with V and J called. Part of the clones is not carried over; for the studies checked, unresolved V genes explain less than half of this, and the remainder is unexplained. V, J and clone size were drawn from that table, and D and trimming were deduced from the DNA. The sample table lists 80,000 to 95,000 clones, 85% to 95% of them with a count of one. Roughly 2% of the sample belongs to the ten largest clones.

Here the sequenced sample was unstimulated CD8+ T cells sorted from spleen or lymph node cells, taken before intestinal transplant. The receptor chain draws on TRBV11-2 and TRBJ2-2, and 7 bases in between align with TRBD1. This sequence was found in a human donor who received an intestinal transplant. CDR3 reads: CASSDRVELFF. In nucleotide form, the sequence is TGTGCCAGCAGCGACAGGGTCGAGCTGTTTTTT.